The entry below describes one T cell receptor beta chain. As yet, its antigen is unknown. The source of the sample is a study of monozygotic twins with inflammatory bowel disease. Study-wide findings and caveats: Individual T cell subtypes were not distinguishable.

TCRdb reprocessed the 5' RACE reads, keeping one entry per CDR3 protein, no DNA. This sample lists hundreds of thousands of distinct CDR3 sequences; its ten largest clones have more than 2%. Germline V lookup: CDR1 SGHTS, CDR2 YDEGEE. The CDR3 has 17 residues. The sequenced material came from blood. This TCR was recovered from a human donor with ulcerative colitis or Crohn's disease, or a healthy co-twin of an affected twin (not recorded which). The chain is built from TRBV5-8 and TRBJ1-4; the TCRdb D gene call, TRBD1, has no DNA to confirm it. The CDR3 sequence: CASSLVPRTANNEKLFF.